This is a list of T cell receptor beta chains from one sample in a study of memory B cells and T cells in multiple sclerosis. These receptors have no known antigen. Repertoires were generated with immunoSEQ multiplex PCR, while TCRdb's copy carries only in-frame clones and drops some. The data show 25,000 to 35,000 clones, with about 84% seen just once and roughly 2.5% held by the top ten. Input material: PBMCs from blood kept in culture. Source of these receptors: a human donor with multiple sclerosis. Both conserved end residues are part of each CDR3. The D gene is left open where the match is weak. Expanded clones get a size class; other rows say once, few or many, or leave the size out.

v_call,clone_size,d_call,j_call,cdr3_aa,cdr3_nt
TRBV7-8,.,TRBD1,TRBJ1-1,CASSSWTGGTEAFF,TGTGCCAGCAGCTCTTGGACAGGGGGCACTGAAGCTTTCTTT
TRBV28,.,.,TRBJ1-1,CASSSDRVEAFF,TGTGCCAGCAGCTCGGACAGAGTTGAAGCTTTCTTT
TRBV7-9,few,TRBD1,TRBJ2-7,CASSFRDSSYEQYF,TGTGCCAGCAGCTTCCGGGACAGTTCCTACGAGCAGTACTTC
TRBV6-5,.,.,TRBJ2-1,CASRGFNYNEQFF,TGTGCCAGCAGGGGATTTAACTACAATGAGCAGTTCTTC
TRBV19,few,TRBD1,TRBJ1-1,CASRRDRAGTEAFF,TGTGCCAGTAGGAGGGACAGGGCTGGAACTGAAGCTTTCTTT
TRBV29-1,.,.,TRBJ2-7,CSVGLTEQYF,TGCAGCGTTGGTCTGACCGAGCAGTACTTC
TRBV4-2,.,TRBD2,TRBJ2-1,CASSQEWTSGSNEQFF,TGTGCCAGCAGCCAAGAATGGACTAGCGGGAGCAATGAGCAGTTCTTC
TRBV28,once,TRBD1,TRBJ1-2,CASSLSRTGLEGMGYTF,TGTGCCAGCAGTTTATCCCGGACAGGGTTGGAAGGTATGGGCTACACCTTC
TRBV5-4,.,TRBD1,TRBJ2-3,CASSPGGDRGVTDTQYF,TGTGCCAGCAGCCCGGGCGGGGACAGGGGTGTGACAGATACGCAGTATTTT
TRBV5-5,.,TRBD1,TRBJ1-2,CASSLEGQGVVYGYTF,TGTGCCAGCAGCTTGGAAGGACAGGGTGTTGTATATGGCTACACCTTC
TRBV9,once,TRBD1,TRBJ1-2,CASSVVEGADYGYTF,TGTGCCAGCAGCGTAGTGGAGGGGGCGGACTATGGCTACACCTTC
TRBV11-2,once,.,TRBJ2-7,CASSSTTGNGAEQYF,TGTGCCAGCAGCTCGACAACAGGGAACGGGGCCGAGCAGTACTTC
TRBV11-2,.,.,TRBJ2-1,CASSLQATSYNEQFF,TGTGCCAGCAGCTTACAGGCTACGTCCTACAATGAGCAGTTCTTC
TRBV6-5,.,.,TRBJ1-1,CASARTGMNTEAFF,TGTGCCAGCGCCCGAACAGGAATGAACACTGAAGCTTTCTTT
TRBV5-1,.,TRBD1,TRBJ2-5,CASSLAWDRGRETQYF,TGCGCCAGCAGCTTGGCGTGGGACAGGGGGCGAGAGACCCAGTACTTC
TRBV7-9,.,.,TRBJ2-2,CASSPSRSGELFF,TGTGCCAGCAGCCCCAGTAGGTCCGGGGAGCTGTTTTTT
TRBV28,.,TRBD1,TRBJ2-1,CASSIGTGLLEQFF,TGTGCCAGCAGTATCGGGACAGGGCTACTAGAGCAGTTCTTC
TRBV28,.,TRBD1,TRBJ1-2,CASTTTGFYGYTF,TGTGCCAGCACGACGACAGGGTTCTATGGCTACACCTTC
TRBV11-2,.,.,TRBJ2-7,CASSKPGGSKGYEQYF,TGTGCCAGCAGCAAACCTGGGGGTAGCAAGGGCTACGAGCAGTACTTC
TRBV7-9,few,TRBD2,TRBJ2-3,CASSFNLAGGPGDTQYF,TGTGCCAGCAGCTTTAATTTAGCGGGAGGGCCGGGAGATACGCAGTATTTT
TRBV2,.,TRBD1,TRBJ1-2,CASSRQGAAYGYTF,TGTGCCAGCAGCCGACAGGGGGCGGCCTATGGCTACACCTTC
TRBV2,.,.,TRBJ1-1,CASSDQGVRVTEAFF,TGTGCCAGCAGTGATCAGGGAGTCAGGGTCACTGAAGCTTTCTTT
TRBV11-2,.,.,TRBJ2-7,CASSFGEQYF,TGTGCCAGCAGCTTTGGCGAGCAGTACTTC
TRBV2,.,TRBD1,TRBJ1-1,CATMTGGIAEAFF,TGTGCCACCATGACAGGGGGGATCGCTGAAGCTTTCTTT
TRBV4-1,.,.,TRBJ2-7,CASSQNRYEQYF,TGTGCCAGCAGCCAAAATCGATACGAGCAGTACTTC
TRBV27,.,.,TRBJ2-7,CASKPRPATEQYF,TGTGCCTCCAAGCCAAGGCCTGCTACCGAGCAGTACTTC
TRBV9,.,TRBD1,TRBJ2-7,CASSYRGQEGEQYF,TGTGCCAGCAGCTATAGGGGACAGGAGGGCGAGCAGTACTTC
TRBV7-2,.,.,TRBJ2-7,CASSAGATYEQYF,TGTGCCAGCAGCGCGGGCGCTACCTACGAGCAGTACTTC
TRBV2,.,.,TRBJ1-6,CASSRQTTGNSPLHF,TGTGCCAGCAGTCGTCAGACGACGGGGAATTCACCCCTCCACTTT
TRBV7-9,.,TRBD2,TRBJ2-7,CASSAPSGRVWEQYF,TGTGCCAGCAGCGCCCCCAGCGGGAGGGTCTGGGAGCAGTACTTC
TRBV2,.,TRBD1,TRBJ1-1,CASSELTDRVDTEAFF,TGTGCCAGCAGTGAGCTTACGGACAGGGTTGACACTGAAGCTTTCTTT
TRBV7-3,.,.,TRBJ2-1,CASSLMGRNYNEQFF,TGTGCCAGCAGCTTAATGGGTAGGAACTACAATGAGCAGTTCTTC
TRBV18,.,.,TRBJ1-1,CASSPHRVGETEAFF,TGTGCCAGCTCACCCCACAGGGTAGGGGAAACTGAAGCTTTCTTT
TRBV6-6,once,.,TRBJ1-1,CASSYSSEAFF,TGTGCCAGCAGTTACTCCTCGGAAGCTTTCTTT
TRBV11-3,.,.,TRBJ1-1,CASSSGENTEAFF,TGTGCCAGCAGCTCCGGGGAGAACACTGAAGCTTTCTTT
TRBV9,.,TRBD2,TRBJ2-2,CASSAGLAGGPTGELFF,TGTGCCAGCAGCGCCGGACTAGCGGGAGGGCCAACCGGGGAGCTGTTTTTT
TRBV6-1,.,TRBD1,TRBJ1-2,CASFGTAASNYGYTF,TGTGCCAGCTTTGGGACAGCAGCTTCTAACTATGGCTACACCTTC
TRBV4-1,.,.,TRBJ1-1,CASSQSTLNTEAFF,TGCGCCAGCAGCCAATCCACCCTGAACACTGAAGCTTTCTTT
TRBV2,.,TRBD2,TRBJ2-1,CASSETSAKFPLFF,TGTGCCAGCAGTGAAACTAGCGCGAAGTTCCCACTGTTCTTC
TRBV20-1,once,.,TRBJ2-1,CSARYNEQFF,TGCAGTGCTCGGTACAATGAGCAGTTCTTC
TRBV6-1,.,.,TRBJ1-1,CASIPARGGTEAFF,TGTGCCAGCATACCCGCGAGGGGGGGGACTGAAGCTTTCTTT
TRBV4-1,.,.,TRBJ1-1,CASSQDLSQGPTEAFF,TGCGCCAGCAGCCAAGATCTTTCCCAGGGACCCACTGAAGCTTTCTTT
TRBV10-2,.,.,TRBJ2-7,CASSESTYEQYF,TGCGCCAGCAGTGAGTCTACCTACGAGCAGTACTTC
TRBV27,once,TRBD1,TRBJ1-1,CASSPRTGGSEAFF,TGTGCCAGCAGCCCTCGTACAGGGGGCAGTGAAGCTTTCTTT
TRBV19,.,.,TRBJ2-1,CASSFQGNEQFF,TGTGCCAGTAGTTTTCAGGGCAATGAGCAGTTCTTC
TRBV11-1,.,TRBD1,TRBJ1-2,CASAMGQGYGYTF,TGTGCCAGCGCGATGGGACAGGGGTATGGCTACACCTTC
TRBV10-3,.,TRBD1,TRBJ1-5,CAISETGQGGQPQHF,TGTGCCATCAGTGAGACGGGACAAGGGGGCCAGCCCCAGCATTTT
TRBV6-6,.,TRBD2,TRBJ2-2,CASSYSAGGPAGELFF,TGTGCCAGCAGTTACTCGGCGGGGGGGCCGGCCGGGGAGCTGTTTTTT
TRBV27,.,.,TRBJ1-4,CASTRQHNEKLFF,TGTGCCAGCACGCGACAGCATAATGAAAAACTGTTTTTT
TRBV5-1,.,TRBD1,TRBJ2-7,CASSPLTGTGGGEQYF,TGCGCCAGCAGCCCCTTAACCGGGACAGGGGGCGGCGAGCAGTACTTC
TRBV4-1,.,.,TRBJ1-5,CASSQEPGAGNQPQHF,TGCGCCAGCAGCCAGGAGCCCGGGGCGGGCAATCAGCCCCAGCATTTT
TRBV2,.,.,TRBJ1-1,CASSELSNTEAFF,TGTGCCAGCAGTGAACTCTCGAACACTGAAGCTTTCTTT
TRBV19,.,.,TRBJ1-1,CASSRRVTEAFF,TGTGCCAGTAGTCGCAGGGTCACTGAAGCTTTCTTT
TRBV6-5,.,.,TRBJ2-7,CASGYRGGEQYF,TGTGCCAGCGGCTACAGGGGGGGCGAGCAGTACTTC